This T cell receptor beta chain emerged from a study of control samples from healthy donors and cancer patients. Clones were read by immunoSEQ multiplex PCR, and TCRdb kept only the in-frame ones, dropping some. The sample has 70,000 to 75,000 clones, roughly 84% seen once; the top ten hold about 4.2%. This receptor was taken from a woman in her fifties or sixties in good health. The sample taken for sequencing was blood.

Here the CDR3 reads CASSQVQGSNSPLHF. The CDR3 DNA reads TGTGCCAGCTCGCAGGTTCAGGGGTCCAATTCACCCCTCCACTTT. V gene TRBV18 combines with J gene TRBJ1-6; D perhaps matches TRBD1 (6 bases). V lost 6 bases and J 7 bases, leaving 16 bases between the germline ends. This CDR3 has 15 amino acids. Germline V lookup: CDR1 KGHSH, CDR2 LQKENI.